This TCR beta chain was recovered during a study of shared clonotypes between healthy human individuals. For every subset, genomic DNA was evenly distributed across several immunoSEQ plates. Sequenced by immunoSEQ multiplex PCR; TCRdb stores in-frame clones only, minus some. Of about 1.1 million clones detected, 78% appear once; the ten largest clones hold more than 0.5%. As concerns this clone: As yet, its antigen is unknown.

The study, taken as a whole, reports: The study drew on few donors, limiting represented genetic and exposure-history diversity.

Naive CD45RA+ and memory CD45RA-negative subsets were split from CD4+ cells. The clonotype was recovered from a man between 18 and 35 years old in good health. Some clones in this sample may be carry-over from other donors' samples. The sequenced sample consisted of memory CD4+ T cells from PBMCs. Subset indicated: CD45RA-negative fraction.

DNA for the CDR3: TGTGCCAGCTCAGTTGGGACTAGCGGGGGCACGCAGTATTTT. Protein: CASSVGTSGGTQYF. The rearrangement uses TRBV18 and TRBJ2-3, with 14 bases that match TRBD2. Per germline, CDR1 KGHSH and CDR2 LQKENI. CDR3 length: 14 amino acids. V lost 5 bases and J lost 9; bases outside the gene matches: 4. The full variable domain, its missing parts supplied by reference TRBV18 and TRBJ2-3, is NAGVMQNPRHLVRRRGQEARLRCSPMKGHSHVYWYRQLPEEGLKFMVYLQKENIIDESGMPKERFSAEFPKEGPSILRIQQVVRGDSAAYFCASSVGTSGGTQYFGPGTRLTVL.